A selection of T cell receptor beta chains follows, all from one sample in a study of cytomegalovirus exposure and HLA in healthy donors. Measured with immunoSEQ multiplex PCR; TCRdb has only the in-frame clones, and not every one. This table has 55,000 or so clones, about 84% appearing once. The material sequenced was PBMCs. The receptor source for this set is a man younger than 40 in good health and CMV-seronegative. Each CDR3 is given with its conserved first and last residue. Fields, in order: clone size, V gene, D gene, J gene, CDR3 DNA, CDR3 protein. D genes are given only for firm matches. Part of the rows lack a size; the others show once, few, many or a class for expanded clones.

size: -
V: TRBV30
D: -
J: TRBJ2-3
DNA: TGTGCCTGGAGACAAGACACAGTCAGCACAGATACGCAGTATTTT
CDR3: CAWRQDTVSTDTQYF

size: -
V: TRBV19
D: -
J: TRBJ2-5
DNA: TGTGCCAGTAGTATGTCCGGGACACCAGAGACCCAGTACTTC
CDR3: CASSMSGTPETQYF

size: -
V: TRBV30
D: -
J: TRBJ1-2
DNA: TGTGCCTGGCCGGAGGATGGCCTGACAGGATCTGGCTACACCTTC
CDR3: CAWPEDGLTGSGYTF

size: -
V: TRBV18
D: -
J: TRBJ1-5
DNA: TGTGCCAGCTCACCACGCTCAGGGGATCAGCCCCAGCATTTT
CDR3: CASSPRSGDQPQHF

size: -
V: TRBV4-3
D: TRBD2
J: TRBJ2-1
DNA: TGCGCCAGCAGCCACAGAGCGGGGGGGGGCGATGAGCAGTTCTTC
CDR3: CASSHRAGGGDEQFF

size: -
V: TRBV4-3
D: -
J: TRBJ1-1
DNA: TGCGCCAGCAGCCAAGATCGAGGTCTGGCGTCTGAAGCTTTCTTT
CDR3: CASSQDRGLASEAFF

size: -
V: TRBV4-1
D: TRBD1
J: TRBJ2-3
DNA: TGCGCCAGCAGCCATTACGACAGGGTGGTAGATACGCAGTATTTT
CDR3: CASSHYDRVVDTQYF

size: -
V: TRBV30
D: -
J: TRBJ1-2
DNA: TGTGCCTGGAGTGTAACGCAGGATAGAGATGGCTACACCTTC
CDR3: CAWSVTQDRDGYTF

size: -
V: TRBV9
D: -
J: TRBJ2-2
DNA: TGTGCCAGCAGCGTATCGCAGGGGACGGGCACCGGGGAGCTGTTTTTT
CDR3: CASSVSQGTGTGELFF

size: -
V: TRBV7-2
D: -
J: TRBJ2-7
DNA: TGTGCCAGCAGCTTAAGCAGGGGAAGGGACGAGCAGTACTTC
CDR3: CASSLSRGRDEQYF

size: -
V: TRBV28
D: -
J: TRBJ2-7
DNA: TGTGCCAGCAGACAACGGGGGAGCTCCTACGAGCAGTACTTC
CDR3: CASRQRGSSYEQYF

size: -
V: TRBV30
D: TRBD1
J: TRBJ1-1
DNA: TGTGCCGGACAGGGTGCTTACACTGAAGCTTTCTTT
CDR3: CAGQGAYTEAFF

size: -
V: TRBV19
D: -
J: TRBJ1-6
DNA: TGTGCCAGTCGAACCGACCCAGGGTCCGAATCCCTCCACTTT
CDR3: CASRTDPGSESLHF

size: -
V: TRBV7-2
D: -
J: TRBJ2-7
DNA: TGTGCCAGCAGCTTAGTGGCGGTCGGGGAGCAGTACTTC
CDR3: CASSLVAVGEQYF

size: medium-sized
V: TRBV19
D: -
J: TRBJ2-2
DNA: TGTGCCAGTAGAGACAGAACCAACACCGGGGAGCTGTTTTTT
CDR3: CASRDRTNTGELFF

size: -
V: TRBV6-5
D: TRBD1
J: TRBJ2-6
DNA: TGTGCCAGCTTGGGGACAGTCTCTGGGGCCAACGTCCTGACTTTC
CDR3: CASLGTVSGANVLTF

size: -
V: TRBV6-1
D: -
J: TRBJ1-1
DNA: TGTGCCAGTGCTCTCGGGGGAGGACACACTGAAGCTTTCTTT
CDR3: CASALGGGHTEAFF

size: -
V: TRBV27
D: -
J: TRBJ1-2
DNA: TGTGCCAGCAGTTTATCGTTTACGGGAGTCTATGGCTACACCTTC
CDR3: CASSLSFTGVYGYTF

size: -
V: TRBV27
D: TRBD1
J: TRBJ1-2
DNA: TGTGCCAGCAGGGGGACAGGGAAAGGCTATGGCTACACCTTC
CDR3: CASRGTGKGYGYTF

size: few
V: TRBV25-1
D: -
J: TRBJ1-1
DNA: TGTGCCAGCACCGACACAGTGAACACTGAAGCTTTCTTT
CDR3: CASTDTVNTEAFF

size: -
V: TRBV7-9
D: -
J: TRBJ1-2
DNA: TGTGCCAGCAGCTTCTCTAACTATGGCTACACCTTC
CDR3: CASSFSNYGYTF

size: -
V: TRBV29-1
D: -
J: TRBJ1-3
DNA: TGCAGCGCCTCGGGGGGGAGCTCTGGAAACACCATATATTTT
CDR3: CSASGGSSGNTIYF

size: -
V: TRBV19
D: -
J: TRBJ2-7
DNA: TGTGCCAGTAGTATCTACCGGGGACTGGTTCCCTACGAGCAGTACTTC
CDR3: CASSIYRGLVPYEQYF

size: -
V: TRBV29-1
D: -
J: TRBJ2-7
DNA: TGCAGCGCTGGGCCGGACTCCTACGAGCAGTACTTC
CDR3: CSAGPDSYEQYF

size: -
V: TRBV2
D: -
J: TRBJ2-7
DNA: TGTGCCAGCAGCGGACAAGATCTCTCCTACGAGCAGTACTTC
CDR3: CASSGQDLSYEQYF

size: -
V: TRBV19
D: TRBD1
J: TRBJ2-6
DNA: TGTGCCTCAATACCGCCCGGGACAGGGAACAAAAGAAGGACTTTC
CDR3: CASIPPGTGNKRRTF

size: -
V: TRBV4-1
D: -
J: TRBJ1-5
DNA: TGCGCCAGCAGCCAGGGGGGGGCCGTCAATCAGCCCCAGCATTTT
CDR3: CASSQGGAVNQPQHF

size: -
V: TRBV28
D: TRBD1
J: TRBJ1-1
DNA: TGTGCCAGCAGTACCCCGAGGACAGGGAACACTGAAGCTTTCTTT
CDR3: CASSTPRTGNTEAFF

size: -
V: TRBV5-1
D: -
J: TRBJ2-3
DNA: TGCGCCAGCAGCTTGTGGCAGGGTAGCACAGATACGCAGTATTTT
CDR3: CASSLWQGSTDTQYF